The present entry profiles one T cell receptor beta chain with its context. Its antigen remains unidentified. This entry comes from a study of cytomegalovirus exposure and HLA in healthy donors. Study context: HLA-typed donors were the source of 83 million or so unique TCRs, which an early data release held.

The CDR3 sequence is 15 residues long. With V trimmed by 3 bases and J by 1 base, 5 bases remained unmatched. Germline V CDR1 and CDR2: SGDLS, YYNGEE. Findings and caveats of the study: Most of the CMV-associated TCR beta chains (in a later analysis) appeared to be HLA-restricted. Per a prior analysis, the majority of TCR beta V segments were productive roughly 87% or roughly 30% of the time. The likely origin of a cluster of highly shared sequence variants was a sequencing artifact.

PCR used 60 Vbeta primers and 13 Jbeta primers. Using immunoSEQ multiplex PCR, the repertoire was profiled, and TCRdb retains in-frame clones only, with some absent. The table includes roughly 150,000 clones, approximately 80% detected once. This TCR was sampled from a woman aged 40 to 49 in good health and CMV-seronegative. The sample comprised PBMCs. The rearrangement uses TRBV9 and TRBJ2-3; 7 bases are a match to TRBD2. The CDR3, as DNA: TGTGCCAGCAGCGAGCAGCGGGGAGGCACAGATACGCAGTATTTT. It codes for CASSEQRGGTDTQYF.